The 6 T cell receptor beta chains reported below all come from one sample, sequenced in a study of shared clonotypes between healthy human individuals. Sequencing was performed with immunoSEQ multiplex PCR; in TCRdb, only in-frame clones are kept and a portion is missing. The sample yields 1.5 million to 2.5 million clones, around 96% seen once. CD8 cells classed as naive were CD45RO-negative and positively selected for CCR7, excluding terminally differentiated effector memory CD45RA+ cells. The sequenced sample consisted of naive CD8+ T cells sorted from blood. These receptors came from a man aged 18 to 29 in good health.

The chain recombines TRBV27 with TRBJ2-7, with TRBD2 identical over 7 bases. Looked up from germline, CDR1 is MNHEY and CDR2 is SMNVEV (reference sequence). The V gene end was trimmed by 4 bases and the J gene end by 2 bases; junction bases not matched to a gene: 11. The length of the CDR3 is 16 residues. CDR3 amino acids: CASSSSPSGTTYEQYF. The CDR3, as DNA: TGTGCCAGCAGTTCATCGCCTAGCGGCACGACCTACGAGCAGTACTTC.

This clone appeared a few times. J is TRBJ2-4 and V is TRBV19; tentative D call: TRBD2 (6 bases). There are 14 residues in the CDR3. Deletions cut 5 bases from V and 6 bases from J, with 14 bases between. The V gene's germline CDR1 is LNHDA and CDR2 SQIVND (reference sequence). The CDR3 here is CASSFWGGRNIQYF. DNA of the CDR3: TGTGCCAGTAGTTTCTGGGGAGGCCGAAACATTCAGTACTTC.

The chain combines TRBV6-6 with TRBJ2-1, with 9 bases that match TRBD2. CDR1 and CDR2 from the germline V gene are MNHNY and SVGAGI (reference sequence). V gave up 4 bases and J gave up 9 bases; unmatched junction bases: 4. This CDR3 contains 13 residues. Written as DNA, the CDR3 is TGTGCCAGCAGTTTCGTGACTAGCGGTGAGCAGTTCTTC. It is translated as CASSFVTSGEQFF.

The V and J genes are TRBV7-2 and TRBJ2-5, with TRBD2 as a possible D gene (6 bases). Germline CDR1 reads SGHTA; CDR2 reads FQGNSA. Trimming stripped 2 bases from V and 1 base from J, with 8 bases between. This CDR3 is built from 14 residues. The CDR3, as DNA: TGTGCCAGCAGCTTATCGGGAGCCCAAGAGACCCAGTACTTC. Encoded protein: CASSLSGAQETQYF.

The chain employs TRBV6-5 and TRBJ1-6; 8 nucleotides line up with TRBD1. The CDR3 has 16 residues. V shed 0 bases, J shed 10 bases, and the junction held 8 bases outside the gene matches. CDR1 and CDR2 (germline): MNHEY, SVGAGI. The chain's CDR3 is CASSYSRGQGDSPLHF. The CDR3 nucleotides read TGTGCCAGCAGTTACTCCCGAGGACAGGGAGACTCACCCCTCCACTTT.

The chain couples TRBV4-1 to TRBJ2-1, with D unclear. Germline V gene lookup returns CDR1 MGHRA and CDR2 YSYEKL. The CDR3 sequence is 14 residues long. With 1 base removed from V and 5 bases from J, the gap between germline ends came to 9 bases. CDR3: CASSQVGRNNEQFF. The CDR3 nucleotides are TGCGCCAGCAGCCAAGTTGGCAGAAACAATGAGCAGTTCTTC.